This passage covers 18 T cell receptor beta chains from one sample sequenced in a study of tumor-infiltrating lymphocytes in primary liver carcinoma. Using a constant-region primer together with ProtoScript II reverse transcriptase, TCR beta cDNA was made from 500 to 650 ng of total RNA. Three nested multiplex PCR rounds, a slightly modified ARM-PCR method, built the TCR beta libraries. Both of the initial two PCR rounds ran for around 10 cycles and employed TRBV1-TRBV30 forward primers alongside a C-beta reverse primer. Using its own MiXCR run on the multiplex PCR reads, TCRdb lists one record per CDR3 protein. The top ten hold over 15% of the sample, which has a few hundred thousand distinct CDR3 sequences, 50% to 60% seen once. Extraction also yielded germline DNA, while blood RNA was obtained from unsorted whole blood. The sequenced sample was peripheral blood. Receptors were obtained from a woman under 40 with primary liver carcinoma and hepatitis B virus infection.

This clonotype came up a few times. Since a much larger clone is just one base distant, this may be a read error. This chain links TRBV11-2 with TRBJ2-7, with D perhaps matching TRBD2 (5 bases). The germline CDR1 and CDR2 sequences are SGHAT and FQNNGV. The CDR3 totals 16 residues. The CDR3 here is CASSLDPPFLDYVQYF. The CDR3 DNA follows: TGTGCCAGCAGCTTGGACCCCCCGTTCCTAGACTACGTGCAGTACTTC. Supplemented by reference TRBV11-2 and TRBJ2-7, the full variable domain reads EAGVAQSPRYKIIEKRQSVAFWCNPISGHATLYWYQQILGQGPKLLIQFQNNGVVDDSQLPKDRFSAERLKGVDSTLKIQPAKLEDSAVYLCASSLDPPFLDYVQYFGPGTRLTVT.

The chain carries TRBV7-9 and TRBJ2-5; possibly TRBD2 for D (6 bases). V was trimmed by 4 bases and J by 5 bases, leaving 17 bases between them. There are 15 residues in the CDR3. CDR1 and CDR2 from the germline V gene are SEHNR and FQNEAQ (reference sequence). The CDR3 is CASSSRDSITETQYF. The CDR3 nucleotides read TGTGCCAGCAGCTCCCGGGACTCGATAACTGAGACCCAGTACTTC.

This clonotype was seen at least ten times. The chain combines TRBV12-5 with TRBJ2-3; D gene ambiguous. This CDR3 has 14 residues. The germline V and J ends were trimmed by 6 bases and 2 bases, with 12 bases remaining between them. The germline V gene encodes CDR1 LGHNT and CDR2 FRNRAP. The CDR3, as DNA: TGTGCTAGTGGCGTCAATACCATCACAGATACGCAGTATTTT. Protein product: CASGVNTITDTQYF.

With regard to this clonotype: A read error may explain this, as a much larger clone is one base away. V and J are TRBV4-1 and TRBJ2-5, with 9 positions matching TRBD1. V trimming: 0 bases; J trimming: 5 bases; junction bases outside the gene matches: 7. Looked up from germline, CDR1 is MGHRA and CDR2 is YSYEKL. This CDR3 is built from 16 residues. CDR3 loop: CASSQDRTGVSETQYF. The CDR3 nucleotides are TGCGCCAGCAGCCAAGATAGGACAGGGGTTAGTGAGACCCAGTACTTC.

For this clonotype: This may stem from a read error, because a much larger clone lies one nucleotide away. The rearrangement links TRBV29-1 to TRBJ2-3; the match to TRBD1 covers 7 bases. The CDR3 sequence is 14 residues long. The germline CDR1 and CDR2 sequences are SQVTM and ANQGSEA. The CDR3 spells CSVRQGQSTDTQNF. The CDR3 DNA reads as TGCAGCGTTCGACAGGGTCAGTCAACAGATACGCAGAATTTT.

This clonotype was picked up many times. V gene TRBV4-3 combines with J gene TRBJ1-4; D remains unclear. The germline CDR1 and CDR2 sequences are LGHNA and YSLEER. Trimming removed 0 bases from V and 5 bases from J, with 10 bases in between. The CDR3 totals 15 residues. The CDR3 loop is CASSQDVGLNEKLFF. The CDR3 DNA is TGCGCCAGCAGCCAAGATGTAGGTCTGAATGAAAAACTGTTTTTT.

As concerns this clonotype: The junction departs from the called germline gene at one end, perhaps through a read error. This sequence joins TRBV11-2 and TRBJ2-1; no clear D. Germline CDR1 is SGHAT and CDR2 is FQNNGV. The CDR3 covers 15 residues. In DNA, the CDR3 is TGTGCCAGCAGCCTAGACCTATCCGGGTACTACGAGCAGTTCTTC. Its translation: CASSLDLSGYYEQFF.

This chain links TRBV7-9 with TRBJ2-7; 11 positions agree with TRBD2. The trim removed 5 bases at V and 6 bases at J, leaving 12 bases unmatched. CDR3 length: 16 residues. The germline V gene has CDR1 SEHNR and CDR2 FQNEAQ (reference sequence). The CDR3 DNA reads TGTGCCAGCAGCCGCCTGGTAACTAGCGGGAGATGCGAGCAGTACTTC. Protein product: CASSRLVTSGRCEQYF.

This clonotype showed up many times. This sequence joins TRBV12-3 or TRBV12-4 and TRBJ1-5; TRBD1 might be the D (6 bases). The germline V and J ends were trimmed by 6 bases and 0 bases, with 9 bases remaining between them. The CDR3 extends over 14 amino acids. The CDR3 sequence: CASSYRDSNQPQHF. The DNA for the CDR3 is TGTGCCAGCAGCTACAGGGATAGCAATCAGCCCCAGCATTTT.

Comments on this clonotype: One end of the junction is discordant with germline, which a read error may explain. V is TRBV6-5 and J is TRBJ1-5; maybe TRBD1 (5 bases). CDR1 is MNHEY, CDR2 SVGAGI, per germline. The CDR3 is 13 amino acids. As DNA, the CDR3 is TGTGCCACCAGTGGGGGAACCGGGCAGCCCCAGCATTTT. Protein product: CATSGGTGQPQHF.

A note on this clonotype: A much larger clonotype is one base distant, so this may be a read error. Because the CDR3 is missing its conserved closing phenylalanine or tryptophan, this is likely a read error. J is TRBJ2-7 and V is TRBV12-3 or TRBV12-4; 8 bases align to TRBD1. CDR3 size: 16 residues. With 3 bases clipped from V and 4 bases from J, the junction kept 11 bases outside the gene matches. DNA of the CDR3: TGTGCCAGCAGTTTGGCCACGACAGGGGAAGTTTACGAGCAGTACCTC. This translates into CASSLATTGEVYEQYL.

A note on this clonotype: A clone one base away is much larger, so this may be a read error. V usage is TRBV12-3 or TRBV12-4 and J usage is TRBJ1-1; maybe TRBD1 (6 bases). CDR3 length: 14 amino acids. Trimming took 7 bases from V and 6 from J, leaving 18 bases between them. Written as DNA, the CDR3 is TGTGCCAGCAACCCCCCAGGGGAATGGGCTGAAGCTTTCTTT. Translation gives CASNPPGEWAEAFF.

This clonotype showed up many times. CDR3 amino acids: CASSTSFSAPYEQYF. The CDR3 coding sequence is TGTGCCAGCAGCACTAGCTTTAGCGCACCCTACGAGCAGTACTTC. The V and J genes are TRBV6-5 and TRBJ2-7, with a possible D match to TRBD2 (6 bases). The ends were cut back, 6 bases at V and 2 bases at J, with 17 bases in the middle. The CDR3 length is 15 residues. Germline V gene lookup returns CDR1 MNHEY and CDR2 SVGAGI.

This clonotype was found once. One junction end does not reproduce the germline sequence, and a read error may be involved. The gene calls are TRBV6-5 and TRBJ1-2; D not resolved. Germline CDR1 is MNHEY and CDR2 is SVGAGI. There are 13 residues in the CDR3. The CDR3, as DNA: TGTGCCGGCAGTCCCGGACCACCCTATGGCTACACCTTC. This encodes CAGSPGPPYGYTF.

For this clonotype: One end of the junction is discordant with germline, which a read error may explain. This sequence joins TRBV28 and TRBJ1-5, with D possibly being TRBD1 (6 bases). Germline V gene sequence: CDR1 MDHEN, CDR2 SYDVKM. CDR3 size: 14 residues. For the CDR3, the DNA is TGTGCCAGCACGGAGGGGGTAGGAGGTCAGCCTCAGCATTTT. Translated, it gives CASTEGVGGQPQHF.

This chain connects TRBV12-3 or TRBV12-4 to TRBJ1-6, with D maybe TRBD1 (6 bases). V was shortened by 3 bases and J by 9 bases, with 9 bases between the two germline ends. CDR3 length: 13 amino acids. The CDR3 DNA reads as TGTGCCAGCAGTTTTGGGGGCAGTTCACCCCTCCACTTT. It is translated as CASSFGGSSPLHF.

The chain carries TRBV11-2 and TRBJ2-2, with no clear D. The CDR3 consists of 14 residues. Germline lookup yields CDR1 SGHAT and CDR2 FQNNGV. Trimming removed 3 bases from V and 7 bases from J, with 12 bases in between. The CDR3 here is CASSLRSLGGELFF. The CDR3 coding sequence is TGTGCCAGCAGCTTGCGTAGCCTGGGCGGGGAGCTGTTTTTT.

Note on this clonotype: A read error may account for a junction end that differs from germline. In DNA, the CDR3 is TGCTCCAGCAGCCTAAGTCAGGGGTCCGGATATGGCTACACCTTC. It is translated as CSSSLSQGSGYGYTF. V gene TRBV10-2 combines with J gene TRBJ1-2; D possibly corresponds to TRBD1 (6 bases). This CDR3 region has 15 residues. Germline lookup yields CDR1 WSHSY and CDR2 SAAADI.